Listed below are T cell receptor beta chains from one sample, sequenced in a study of CD8 T cells in Susac syndrome. TCRdb independently ran MiXCR on the immunoSEQ multiplex PCR reads; one entry per CDR3 protein. The repertoire has 150,000 to 200,000 distinct CDR3 sequences, roughly nine tenths of them found once; the top ten carry approximately 0.09%. The material sequenced was CD4+ T cells from PBMCs. All receptors come from a human donor with Susac syndrome. The CDR3 runs from the conserved cysteine through the conserved F or W. The order of the fields is V gene, D gene, J gene, CDR3 length, clone size, CDR3 DNA, CDR3 protein. The D gene is left open where the match is weak. Not all rows give a size; the values are once, few, many and, for expanded clones, a class.

v_call: TRBV19
d_call: NA
j_call: TRBJ1-1
cdr3_length: 18
clone_size: NA
cdr3_nt: TGTGCCAGTACCCCTCACAAGGTACTCCAGAGTATGAACACTGAAGCTTTCTTT
cdr3_aa: CASTPHKVLQSMNTEAFF

v_call: TRBV6-1
d_call: NA
j_call: TRBJ1-6
cdr3_length: 16
clone_size: NA
cdr3_nt: TGTGCCAGCAGACCAAACGATAGCTCCTATAATTCACCCCTCCACTTT
cdr3_aa: CASRPNDSSYNSPLHF

v_call: TRBV3-1
d_call: NA
j_call: TRBJ2-4
cdr3_length: 13
clone_size: NA
cdr3_nt: TGTGCCAGCAGCCAAGTCCCCCAAAACATTCAGTACTTC
cdr3_aa: CASSQVPQNIQYF

v_call: TRBV4-2
d_call: TRBD2
j_call: TRBJ2-7
cdr3_length: 16
clone_size: NA
cdr3_nt: TGTGCCAGCAGCCAAGAATGGACTAGCGGGGGGTACGAGCAGTACTTC
cdr3_aa: CASSQEWTSGGYEQYF

v_call: TRBV12-3/TRBV12-4
d_call: TRBD2
j_call: TRBJ2-4
cdr3_length: 14
clone_size: NA
cdr3_nt: TGTGCCAGCAGTTTTTCGGGGGGGTTTAACATTCAGTACTTC
cdr3_aa: CASSFSGGFNIQYF

v_call: TRBV27
d_call: NA
j_call: TRBJ1-1
cdr3_length: 14
clone_size: NA
cdr3_nt: TGTGCCAGCAATACCGGACAGTTGAACACTGAAGCTTTCTTT
cdr3_aa: CASNTGQLNTEAFF

v_call: TRBV28
d_call: TRBD2
j_call: TRBJ2-7
cdr3_length: 13
clone_size: once
cdr3_nt: TGTGCCAGCATGTGGGATAGCGGGAGGGCCCTCGTCTTC
cdr3_aa: CASMWDSGRALVF

v_call: TRBV18
d_call: NA
j_call: TRBJ1-2
cdr3_length: 15
clone_size: NA
cdr3_nt: TGTGCCAGCTCACCAGAGAGTAGAGGTGACTATGGCTACACCTTC
cdr3_aa: CASSPESRGDYGYTF

v_call: TRBV7-2
d_call: TRBD2
j_call: TRBJ2-7
cdr3_length: 15
clone_size: NA
cdr3_nt: TGTGCCAGCAGCGGAGGGACTAGCGGGAACCAAGAGCAGTACTTC
cdr3_aa: CASSGGTSGNQEQYF

v_call: TRBV20-1
d_call: TRBD2
j_call: TRBJ2-7
cdr3_length: 15
clone_size: once
cdr3_nt: TGCAGTGCTGCCCGAACTAGCGGGGGAAGCTACGAGCAGTACTTC
cdr3_aa: CSAARTSGGSYEQYF

v_call: TRBV7-9
d_call: NA
j_call: TRBJ2-3
cdr3_length: 14
clone_size: NA
cdr3_nt: TGTGCCAGCAGCTTAGGGGGGGCGGCAGATACGCAGTATTTT
cdr3_aa: CASSLGGAADTQYF

v_call: TRBV12-3/TRBV12-4
d_call: NA
j_call: TRBJ2-1
cdr3_length: 14
clone_size: NA
cdr3_nt: TGTGCCAGCAGCCAGGACAGCTCCTACAATGAGCAGTTCTTC
cdr3_aa: CASSQDSSYNEQFF

v_call: TRBV5-1
d_call: NA
j_call: TRBJ1-2
cdr3_length: 13
clone_size: NA
cdr3_nt: TGCGCCAGCAGCTCCGCAGGGGACTATGGCTACACCTTC
cdr3_aa: CASSSAGDYGYTF

v_call: TRBV19
d_call: TRBD2
j_call: TRBJ2-7
cdr3_length: 13
clone_size: NA
cdr3_nt: TGTGCCAGTTCAACTAGCGGGGCCTACGAGCAGTACTTC
cdr3_aa: CASSTSGAYEQYF

v_call: TRBV4-1
d_call: TRBD2
j_call: TRBJ2-7
cdr3_length: 18
clone_size: NA
cdr3_nt: TGCGCCAGCAGCCAAGATCGTGGCCTAGCGGGGCTAGTATACGAGCAGTACTTC
cdr3_aa: CASSQDRGLAGLVYEQYF

v_call: TRBV20-1
d_call: TRBD1
j_call: TRBJ1-1
cdr3_length: 16
clone_size: NA
cdr3_nt: TGCAGTGCTAGAGGTCCGGGACAGGGATTCTGGACTGAAGCTTTCTTT
cdr3_aa: CSARGPGQGFWTEAFF

v_call: TRBV2
d_call: NA
j_call: TRBJ2-1
cdr3_length: 12
clone_size: NA
cdr3_nt: TGTGCCAGCTTACAGGGAGGGGATGAGCAGTTCTTC
cdr3_aa: CASLQGGDEQFF

v_call: TRBV2
d_call: NA
j_call: TRBJ1-4
cdr3_length: 14
clone_size: NA
cdr3_nt: TGTGCCAGTGGAGGCGGGGCAACTAATGAAAAACTGTTTTTT
cdr3_aa: CASGGGATNEKLFF

v_call: TRBV28
d_call: TRBD1
j_call: TRBJ2-1
cdr3_length: 15
clone_size: NA
cdr3_nt: TGTGCCAGCAGTCCACAGGGGGTAGCACGCAATGAGCAGTTCTTC
cdr3_aa: CASSPQGVARNEQFF

v_call: TRBV20-1
d_call: NA
j_call: TRBJ2-1
cdr3_length: 15
clone_size: NA
cdr3_nt: TGCAGTGCTAGGGGGGGTAAGGGGTCCTACAATGAGCAGTTCTTC
cdr3_aa: CSARGGKGSYNEQFF

v_call: TRBV5-1
d_call: TRBD1
j_call: TRBJ1-2
cdr3_length: 15
clone_size: NA
cdr3_nt: TGCGCCAGCAGCTACCTTACAGGGGATAACTATGGCTACACCTTC
cdr3_aa: CASSYLTGDNYGYTF

v_call: TRBV6-5
d_call: NA
j_call: TRBJ1-5
cdr3_length: 13
clone_size: NA
cdr3_nt: TGTGCCAGCAGTGGACAGCAAAATCAGCCCCAGCATTTT
cdr3_aa: CASSGQQNQPQHF

v_call: TRBV5-1
d_call: TRBD2
j_call: TRBJ2-7
cdr3_length: 18
clone_size: NA
cdr3_nt: TGCGCCAGCAGCTTGGCCACTAGCGGGGGCACTAAGACCTACGAGCAGTACTTC
cdr3_aa: CASSLATSGGTKTYEQYF

v_call: TRBV9
d_call: NA
j_call: TRBJ1-1
cdr3_length: 15
clone_size: NA
cdr3_nt: TGTGCCAGCAGCGCCCTCCCACAGGGTGACACTGAAGCTTTCTTT
cdr3_aa: CASSALPQGDTEAFF

v_call: TRBV27
d_call: NA
j_call: TRBJ1-1
cdr3_length: 14
clone_size: NA
cdr3_nt: TGTGCCAGCAGTAACCATGGCCGGGACACTGAAGCTTTCTTT
cdr3_aa: CASSNHGRDTEAFF

v_call: TRBV11-2
d_call: NA
j_call: TRBJ1-2
cdr3_length: 18
clone_size: once
cdr3_nt: TGTGCCAGCAGCCCCCACACACACCGGGACCTTAGAGGATATGGCTACACCTTC
cdr3_aa: CASSPHTHRDLRGYGYTF

v_call: TRBV12-3/TRBV12-4
d_call: NA
j_call: TRBJ1-1
cdr3_length: 14
clone_size: NA
cdr3_nt: TGTGCCAGCAGTTTATCGTCGGCAAACACTGAAGCTTTCTTT
cdr3_aa: CASSLSSANTEAFF

v_call: TRBV20-1
d_call: NA
j_call: TRBJ1-6
cdr3_length: 13
clone_size: NA
cdr3_nt: TGCAGTGCTAGAAAGACGGAGAATTCACCCCTCCACTTT
cdr3_aa: CSARKTENSPLHF

v_call: TRBV20-1
d_call: NA
j_call: TRBJ2-7
cdr3_length: 14
clone_size: NA
cdr3_nt: TGCAGTGCTATCCCCCCCGGTTACTCCTACGAGCAGTACTTC
cdr3_aa: CSAIPPGYSYEQYF

v_call: TRBV7-2
d_call: NA
j_call: TRBJ1-1
cdr3_length: 13
clone_size: NA
cdr3_nt: TGTGCCAGCGGTTATGGGGGGGATACTGAAGCTTTCTTT
cdr3_aa: CASGYGGDTEAFF

v_call: TRBV9
d_call: TRBD1
j_call: TRBJ2-3
cdr3_length: 16
clone_size: NA
cdr3_nt: TGTGCCAGCAGCACAACTCCGGCAGGGGGAAGCGATACGCAGTATTTT
cdr3_aa: CASSTTPAGGSDTQYF

v_call: TRBV27
d_call: NA
j_call: TRBJ2-1
cdr3_length: 15
clone_size: NA
cdr3_nt: TGTGCCAGCAGCCCTATTAGCCCCTCCTACAATGAGCAGTTCTTC
cdr3_aa: CASSPISPSYNEQFF

v_call: TRBV15
d_call: TRBD2
j_call: TRBJ2-1
cdr3_length: 16
clone_size: NA
cdr3_nt: TGTGCCACCAGCAGGAAGGGACTAGCGGACTACAATGAGCAGTTCTTC
cdr3_aa: CATSRKGLADYNEQFF

v_call: TRBV5-1
d_call: TRBD2
j_call: TRBJ2-4
cdr3_length: 14
clone_size: NA
cdr3_nt: TGCGCCAGCAGCCCTACGACTAGCGTGGACATTCAGTACTTC
cdr3_aa: CASSPTTSVDIQYF

v_call: TRBV4-2
d_call: TRBD1
j_call: TRBJ1-6
cdr3_length: 17
clone_size: NA
cdr3_nt: TGTGCCAGCAGCCACGGGGACAGGGGACTATATAATTCACCCCTCCACTTT
cdr3_aa: CASSHGDRGLYNSPLHF

v_call: TRBV27
d_call: TRBD1
j_call: TRBJ1-1
cdr3_length: 16
clone_size: NA
cdr3_nt: TGTGCCAGCAGTTTCGAGTCGACAGGGGGGAATACTGAAGCTTTCTTT
cdr3_aa: CASSFESTGGNTEAFF

v_call: TRBV12-3/TRBV12-4
d_call: NA
j_call: TRBJ2-3
cdr3_length: 15
clone_size: NA
cdr3_nt: TGTGCCAGCAGTTTTGGGGGGGCCGGCACAGATACGCAGTATTTT
cdr3_aa: CASSFGGAGTDTQYF

v_call: TRBV7-2
d_call: TRBD1
j_call: TRBJ2-3
cdr3_length: 16
clone_size: NA
cdr3_nt: TGTGCCAGCAGCTTATTCCGGGACAGGGGAGGAGATACGCAGTATTTT
cdr3_aa: CASSLFRDRGGDTQYF

v_call: TRBV7-9
d_call: NA
j_call: TRBJ1-2
cdr3_length: 15
clone_size: NA
cdr3_nt: TGTGCCAGCAGCTCGATGGGGGCCGGAGTGTATGGCTACACCTTC
cdr3_aa: CASSSMGAGVYGYTF

v_call: TRBV4-1
d_call: TRBD1
j_call: TRBJ1-1
cdr3_length: 15
clone_size: NA
cdr3_nt: TGCGCCAGCAGCCCCACAGGGGTGGAGAACACTGAAGCTTTCTTT
cdr3_aa: CASSPTGVENTEAFF

v_call: TRBV18
d_call: NA
j_call: TRBJ1-5
cdr3_length: 16
clone_size: NA
cdr3_nt: TGTGCCAGCTCACTAACGACTTTGGGAAGCAATCAGCCCCAGCATTTT
cdr3_aa: CASSLTTLGSNQPQHF

v_call: TRBV5-1
d_call: TRBD1
j_call: TRBJ2-1
cdr3_length: 15
clone_size: NA
cdr3_nt: TGCGCCAGCAGCTCCGGACAGGGACTGTACAATGAGCAGTTCTTC
cdr3_aa: CASSSGQGLYNEQFF

v_call: TRBV9
d_call: NA
j_call: TRBJ2-7
cdr3_length: 14
clone_size: few
cdr3_nt: TGTGCCAGCAGCGTCGGGACTCAAACCTACGAGCAGTACTTC
cdr3_aa: CASSVGTQTYEQYF

v_call: TRBV5-1
d_call: TRBD1
j_call: TRBJ2-3
cdr3_length: 19
clone_size: NA
cdr3_nt: TGCGCCAGCAGCTTGTCGCGCACAGGGGGCGCGGGAAGCACAGATACGCAGTATTTT
cdr3_aa: CASSLSRTGGAGSTDTQYF

v_call: TRBV5-6
d_call: TRBD2
j_call: TRBJ2-7
cdr3_length: 15
clone_size: NA
cdr3_nt: TGTGCCAGCAGCTCAGGACTAGCGAGGACCTACGAGCAGTACTTC
cdr3_aa: CASSSGLARTYEQYF

v_call: TRBV20-1
d_call: TRBD2
j_call: TRBJ2-4
cdr3_length: 17
clone_size: NA
cdr3_nt: TGCAGTGCTTTGGAAAATAGCGGGGGGGCAAGGAAAAACATTCAGTACTTC
cdr3_aa: CSALENSGGARKNIQYF